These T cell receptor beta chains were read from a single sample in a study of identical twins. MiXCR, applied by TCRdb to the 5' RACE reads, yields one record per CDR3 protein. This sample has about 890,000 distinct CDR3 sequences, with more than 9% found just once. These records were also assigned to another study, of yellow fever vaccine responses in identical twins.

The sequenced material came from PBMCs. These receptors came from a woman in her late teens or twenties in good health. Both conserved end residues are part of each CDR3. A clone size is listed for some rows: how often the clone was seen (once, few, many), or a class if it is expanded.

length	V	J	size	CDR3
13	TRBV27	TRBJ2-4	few	CASSLHIKNIQYF
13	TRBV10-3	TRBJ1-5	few	CAIQDRHNQPQHF
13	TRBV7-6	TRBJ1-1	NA	CASSQGPMAEAFF
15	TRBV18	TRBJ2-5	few	CASSLDQGRLETQYF
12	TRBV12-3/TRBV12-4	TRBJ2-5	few	CASGYRQETQYF
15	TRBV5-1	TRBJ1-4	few	CASTGQGSVNEKLFF
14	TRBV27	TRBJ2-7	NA	CASSLKWGLYEQYF
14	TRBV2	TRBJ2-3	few	CASRTQGAGDTQYF
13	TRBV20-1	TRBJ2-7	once	CSALGGLNYEQYF
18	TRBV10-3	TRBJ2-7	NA	CAISEVAVVLRSTYEQYF
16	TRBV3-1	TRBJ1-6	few	CASSQVGTGVYSPLHF
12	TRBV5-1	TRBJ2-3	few	CASQKGTDTQYF
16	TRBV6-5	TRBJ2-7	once	CASSYPGTSRRPEQYF
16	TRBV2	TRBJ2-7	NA	CASSDRLVEYGYEQYF
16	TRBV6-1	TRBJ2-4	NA	CASRRTGTSGKNIQYF
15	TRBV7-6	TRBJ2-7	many	CASSFGTSGVYEQYF
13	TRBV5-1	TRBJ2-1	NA	CASSLEDPNEQFF
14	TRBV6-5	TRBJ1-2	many	CASSYFAQATGYTF
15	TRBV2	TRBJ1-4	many	CASSSRGRGDEKLFF